One sample yielded the 2 T cell receptor beta chains listed below, sequenced in a study of metastatic and nonmetastatic thyroid tumors. Patients underwent thyroid surgery, and none had received any treatment before it. With MiXCR, TCRdb reprocessed the PCR reads. In the table there are tens of thousands of clones, under 25% of which are singletons. Input material: blood. All receptors come from a male donor with papillary thyroid cancer or a benign thyroid nodule (not recorded which). Some clones in this sample may be carry-over from other donors' samples.

This clone has a count of ten or more. This rearrangement joins TRBV5-1 to TRBJ2-5; possible D gene TRBD2, 5 bases. The CDR3 length is 14 residues. The V end was cut by 0 bases, the J end by 7 bases, with 13 bases between. CDR1 and CDR2 from the germline V gene are SGHRS and YFSETQ. This CDR3 is CASSLDPGLGTQYF. The CDR3, as DNA: TGCGCCAGCAGCTTGGATCCGGGGTTGGGGACCCAGTACTTC.

Ten or more counts support this clone. This chain uses TRBV9 with TRBJ2-7; TRBD1 is a possible D gene (6 bases). Germline V lookup: CDR1 SGDLS, CDR2 YYNGEE. The CDR3 is 14 residues long. V dropped 2 bases and J dropped 5 bases, with 14 bases sitting between them. CDR3 DNA: TGTGCCAGCAGCGTCGAAGGGGGTGTGGACGAGCAGTACTTC. This codes for CASSVEGGVDEQYF.